Given below is one T cell receptor (beta chain) in context. Antigen: not known. Unrecorded immune exposure was likely among donors, who were nominally healthy when sampled. Primers for the PCR totalled 60 Vbeta and 13 Jbeta. TCRdb's copy holds only in-frame clones and misses some; the assay was immunoSEQ multiplex PCR. This table holds roughly 150,000 clones, around three quarters found once. This sample stems from a study of cytomegalovirus exposure and HLA in healthy donors. CDR1 is SGHTA, CDR2 FQGNSA, per germline. The CDR3 totals 14 residues. The V and J ends lost 1 base and 7 bases respectively, with 10 bases between them. Findings and limits, study-wide: The Asian-associated ancestry cluster reportedly had fewer N-insertions than the roughly 720-donor mean in a later analysis. A later analysis showed HLA-associated TCR beta chains outstripping equally common others in clonal expansion. V- and J-gene trimming of TCR beta was linked (in a later analysis) to a missense DCLRE1C variant.

The chain employs TRBV7-2 and TRBJ2-2; D not resolved. The sequencing input was PBMCs. This clonotype was sampled from a man aged 40-50 years in good health and CMV-seropositive. CDR3 residues: CASSLGIAGGELFF. As DNA, the CDR3 is TGTGCCAGCAGCTTAGGAATAGCTGGCGGGGAGCTGTTTTTT.